This TCR beta chain was identified in a study of Graves' ophthalmopathy and Graves' hyperthyroidism. Study details: Absence of ophthalmopathy within 18 months of follow-up defined stable hyperthyroidism. Study-wide results and caveats: Both an approximately 71% sensitivity and an approximately 72% specificity characterized the model's predictions of ophthalmopathy progression.

As concerns this clonotype: Its target is unknown.

The authors amplified TCR beta CDR3 regions, and they did so from RNA transcripts for repertoire sequencing. RT-PCR was first run with HTBI primers, then multiplex PCR in a second round. TCRdb fed the multiplex PCR reads into MiXCR, producing one record per CDR3 protein. There are 900,000 to 1,200,000 distinct CDR3 sequences in the sample; approximately 35% occur only once, and roughly 10% lies in the top ten. CDR3 length: 14 amino acids. Germline V lookup: CDR1 SGHDT, CDR2 YYEEEE. Trimming removed 2 bases from V and 4 bases from J, with 9 bases in between. Patients in the hyperthyroidism group, adults aged 18 to 65, were newly diagnosed, under 2 months' duration. Patients with other autoimmune diseases, uncontrolled infections, pregnancy or lactation were excluded.

This TCR was sampled from an adult man with Graves' hyperthyroidism. The chain recombines TRBV5-6 with TRBJ2-2, with D perhaps matching TRBD1 or TRBD2 (5 bases each). Sequencing was carried out using peripheral blood or thyroid tissue (not recorded which). The CDR3: CASSFSGTTGELFF. The CDR3 DNA is TGTGCCAGCAGCTTTTCGGGGACCACCGGGGAGCTGTTTTTT.